This T cell receptor (beta chain) derives from a study of CD8 T cells in Susac syndrome. Negative isolation was applied to CD8+ and CD4+ T cells, and FACS enrichment was applied to TEMRA cells. It was with random hexamers that 0.5 to 1 ug RNA was reverse transcribed. TCRdb reprocessed the immunoSEQ multiplex PCR reads via MiXCR and lists one record per CDR3 protein. The sample carries some 190,000 distinct CDR3 sequences, 80% to 95% recorded once. This CDR3 spans 15 amino acids. The V end was cut by 3 bases, the J end by 4 bases, with 13 bases between. The receptor's source is a human donor in good health. The sequenced sample was CD4+ T cells from PBMCs. The V call is TRBV12-3 or TRBV12-4, the J call TRBJ1-5, with a possible D match to TRBD1 (5 bases). The CDR3 is CASSLAGGVNQPQHF. For the CDR3, the DNA is TGTGCCAGCAGTTTGGCGGGGGGGGTTAATCAGCCCCAGCATTTT.